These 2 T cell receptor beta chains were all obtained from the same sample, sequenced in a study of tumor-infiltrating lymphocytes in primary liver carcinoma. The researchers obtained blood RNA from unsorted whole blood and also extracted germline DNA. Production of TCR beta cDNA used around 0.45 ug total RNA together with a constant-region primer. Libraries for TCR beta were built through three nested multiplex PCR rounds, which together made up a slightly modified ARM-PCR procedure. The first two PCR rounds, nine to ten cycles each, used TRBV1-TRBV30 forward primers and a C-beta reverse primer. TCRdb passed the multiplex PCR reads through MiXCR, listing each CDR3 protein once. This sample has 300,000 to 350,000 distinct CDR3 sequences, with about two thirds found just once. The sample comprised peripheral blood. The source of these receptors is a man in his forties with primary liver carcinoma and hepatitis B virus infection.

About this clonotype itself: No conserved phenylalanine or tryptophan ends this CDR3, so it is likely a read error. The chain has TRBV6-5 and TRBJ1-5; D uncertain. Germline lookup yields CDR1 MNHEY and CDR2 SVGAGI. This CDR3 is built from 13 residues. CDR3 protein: CVSSSRPDQPQHL. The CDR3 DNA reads TGTGTCAGCAGTTCCAGACCGGATCAGCCCCAGCATCTC.

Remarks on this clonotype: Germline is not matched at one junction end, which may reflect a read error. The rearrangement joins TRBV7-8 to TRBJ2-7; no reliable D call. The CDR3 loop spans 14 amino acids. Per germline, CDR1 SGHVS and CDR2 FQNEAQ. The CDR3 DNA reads TGTGCCAGCAGCTTAGGGCCTCTAGGCGACGAGCTGAACTTC. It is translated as CASSLGPLGDELNF.